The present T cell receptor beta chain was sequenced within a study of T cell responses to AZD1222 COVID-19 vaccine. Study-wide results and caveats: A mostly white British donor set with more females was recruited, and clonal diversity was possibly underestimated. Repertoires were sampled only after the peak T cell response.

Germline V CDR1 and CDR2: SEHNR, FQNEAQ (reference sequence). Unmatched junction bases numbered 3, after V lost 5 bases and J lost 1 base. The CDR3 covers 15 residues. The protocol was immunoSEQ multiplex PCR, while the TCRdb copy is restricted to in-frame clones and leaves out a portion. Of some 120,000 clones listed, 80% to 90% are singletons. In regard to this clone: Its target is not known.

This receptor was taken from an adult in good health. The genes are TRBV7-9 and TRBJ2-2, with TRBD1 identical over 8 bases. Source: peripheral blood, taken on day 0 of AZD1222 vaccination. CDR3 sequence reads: CASSRQGLNTGELFF. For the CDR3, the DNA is TGTGCCAGCAGCAGACAGGGGTTGAACACCGGGGAGCTGTTTTTT.